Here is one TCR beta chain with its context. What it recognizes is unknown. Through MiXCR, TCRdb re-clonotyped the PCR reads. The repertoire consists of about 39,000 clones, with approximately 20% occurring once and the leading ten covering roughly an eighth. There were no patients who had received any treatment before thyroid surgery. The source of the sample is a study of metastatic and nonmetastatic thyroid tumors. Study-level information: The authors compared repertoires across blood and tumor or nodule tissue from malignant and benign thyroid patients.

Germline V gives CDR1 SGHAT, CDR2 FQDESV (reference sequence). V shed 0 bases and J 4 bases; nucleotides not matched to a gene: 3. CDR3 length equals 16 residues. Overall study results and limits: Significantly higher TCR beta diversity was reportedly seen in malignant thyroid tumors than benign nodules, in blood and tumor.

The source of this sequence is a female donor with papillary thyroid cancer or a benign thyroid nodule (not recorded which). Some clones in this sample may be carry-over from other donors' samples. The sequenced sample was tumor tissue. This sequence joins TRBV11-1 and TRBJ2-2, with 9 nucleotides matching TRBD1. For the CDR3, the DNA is TGTGCCAGCAGCTTAGCCGGGACAGGGTCCACCGGGGAGCTGTTTTTT. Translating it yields CASSLAGTGSTGELFF.